This paragraph covers one T cell receptor (beta chain) sequence. The PCR employed 60 Vbeta primers together with 13 Jbeta primers. Repertoires were generated with immunoSEQ multiplex PCR, while TCRdb's copy carries only in-frame clones and drops some. The sample consists of a few hundred thousand clones, 75% to 80% of them appearing once. The germline V gene has CDR1 MNHNY and CDR2 SVGAGI (reference sequence). This CDR3 comprises 10 residues. The V end was cut by 6 bases, the J end by 7 bases, with 5 bases between. This entry comes from a study of cytomegalovirus exposure and HLA in healthy donors. This clonotype originated in a man in his late teens or twenties in good health and CMV-seronegative. The sequenced sample was PBMCs. The chain is built from TRBV6-6 and TRBJ2-3; D not certain. Here the CDR3 reads CASSRNTQYF. CDR3 coding DNA: TGTGCCAGCAGCAGAAATACGCAGTATTTT.